These T cell receptor beta chains were read from a single sample in a study of blood T cell repertoires in COVID-19. The protocol was immunoSEQ multiplex PCR, while the TCRdb copy is restricted to in-frame clones and leaves out a portion. The data contain roughly 30,000 clones, more than 85% of them singletons. Sequenced sample: peripheral blood. The source of these receptors is a man in his sixties with acute or convalescent COVID-19. CDR3s include the opening cysteine and the closing phenylalanine or tryptophan. A D gene is named only where the DNA matches it firmly. Expanded clones are given a class, and other clones once, few, many or no size at all.

V: TRBV2; D: TRBD2; J: TRBJ2-7; size: NA; DNA: TGTGCCAGCAGTAAAGACAGACTGGGACTATCCTACGAGCAGTACTTC; CDR3: CASSKDRLGLSYEQYF
V: TRBV29-1; D: NA; J: TRBJ2-1; size: NA; DNA: TGCAGCGTTGAACCGCAGGGGAGGGTCAATGAGCAGTTCTTC; CDR3: CSVEPQGRVNEQFF
V: TRBV7-9; D: TRBD2; J: TRBJ2-5; size: NA; DNA: TGTGCCAGCAGCGAGGTACTAGCGCTCCAAGAGACCCAGTACTTC; CDR3: CASSEVLALQETQYF
V: TRBV6-6; D: TRBD1; J: TRBJ1-2; size: NA; DNA: TGTGCCAGCAGTTACTTCGGGACAGGGAAAGGGGGCTACACCTTC; CDR3: CASSYFGTGKGGYTF
V: TRBV12-3/TRBV12-4; D: NA; J: TRBJ2-1; size: NA; DNA: TGTGCCAGCAGTTCCGGGAACCACAATGAGCAGTTCTTC; CDR3: CASSSGNHNEQFF
V: TRBV6-5; D: TRBD1; J: TRBJ1-2; size: NA; DNA: TGTGCCAGCAGAGGACAGGGAGGGATCAACTATGGCTACACCTTC; CDR3: CASRGQGGINYGYTF
V: TRBV4-3; D: TRBD2; J: TRBJ2-3; size: NA; DNA: TGCGCCAGCAGCCAAGCCGCGGGAGTGCAGTATTTT; CDR3: CASSQAAGVQYF
V: TRBV9; D: TRBD1; J: TRBJ2-2; size: NA; DNA: TGTGCCAGCAGCGTACTGGGACAGGGGACCGCCGGGGAGCTGTTTTTT; CDR3: CASSVLGQGTAGELFF
V: TRBV28; D: TRBD1; J: TRBJ1-1; size: NA; DNA: TGTGCCAGCATCGAGGACAGGGTATTGACTGAAGCTTTCTTT; CDR3: CASIEDRVLTEAFF
V: TRBV5-5; D: NA; J: TRBJ1-3; size: NA; DNA: TGTGCCAGCAGCTTCTTAGAATCTGGAAACACCATATATTTT; CDR3: CASSFLESGNTIYF
V: TRBV9; D: NA; J: TRBJ1-3; size: NA; DNA: TGTGCCAGCAGCGTTGAGCCCTTCCGAAACACCATATATTTT; CDR3: CASSVEPFRNTIYF
V: TRBV4-2; D: TRBD1; J: TRBJ2-3; size: NA; DNA: TGTGCCAGCAGCCAAGGGGGACAGAGCGCTAGCACAGATACGCAGTATTTT; CDR3: CASSQGGQSASTDTQYF
V: TRBV7-9; D: NA; J: TRBJ2-5; size: NA; DNA: TGTGCCAGCAGCTTAGCCCGACAGGTCCAAGAGACCCAGTACTTC; CDR3: CASSLARQVQETQYF
V: TRBV5-4; D: TRBD2; J: TRBJ2-2; size: NA; DNA: TGTGCCAGCAGCTTGGGGGGAGTAGCGGGACTTAATACCGGGGAGCTGTTTTTT; CDR3: CASSLGGVAGLNTGELFF
V: TRBV29-1; D: NA; J: TRBJ1-4; size: NA; DNA: TGCAGCGCCCAGGCTGATGAAAAACTGTTTTTT; CDR3: CSAQADEKLFF
V: TRBV9; D: TRBD1; J: TRBJ1-3; size: once; DNA: TGTGCCAGCAGCGGGTCGCATGAGACAGGGGGAAGGAACACCATATATTTT; CDR3: CASSGSHETGGRNTIYF
V: TRBV7-2; D: NA; J: TRBJ1-2; size: NA; DNA: TGTGCCAGCAGCTTAGTGATGGGCAGATCTAACTATGGCTACACCTTC; CDR3: CASSLVMGRSNYGYTF
V: TRBV27; D: NA; J: TRBJ2-3; size: NA; DNA: TGTGCCAGCAGTTCCCCCGGACTACTCCTAAACCCGCAGTATTTT; CDR3: CASSSPGLLLNPQYF
V: TRBV5-5; D: NA; J: TRBJ1-2; size: once; DNA: TGTGCCAGCAGCTCGCAGGGCTATGGCTACACCTTC; CDR3: CASSSQGYGYTF
V: TRBV10-3; D: TRBD2; J: TRBJ2-1; size: NA; DNA: TGTGCCATCTTAATAGCGGGGACCAATGAGCAGTTCTTC; CDR3: CAILIAGTNEQFF
V: TRBV5-1; D: TRBD2; J: TRBJ2-2; size: NA; DNA: TGCGCCAGCAGCTCACTAGCGGAGCACACCGGGGAGCTGTTTTTT; CDR3: CASSSLAEHTGELFF
V: TRBV5-1; D: TRBD1; J: TRBJ2-5; size: NA; DNA: TGCGCCAGCAGCCTAACCGGGACAGGGGGACAAGAGACCCAGTACTTC; CDR3: CASSLTGTGGQETQYF
V: TRBV4-1; D: TRBD1; J: TRBJ2-1; size: NA; DNA: TGCGCCAGCAGCCAAGACAGGGGGTGGTGGCAGTTCTTC; CDR3: CASSQDRGWWQFF
V: TRBV18; D: TRBD1; J: TRBJ1-1; size: NA; DNA: TGTGCCAGCTCACCAGTCAAACAGGGGAGGACTGAAGCTTTCTTT; CDR3: CASSPVKQGRTEAFF
V: TRBV4-2; D: NA; J: TRBJ1-2; size: NA; DNA: TGTGCCAGCAGCCCAACCCGGAACAGACCTATAGGTGGCTACACCTTC; CDR3: CASSPTRNRPIGGYTF
V: TRBV3-1/TRBV3-2; D: TRBD1; J: TRBJ1-6; size: NA; DNA: TGTGCCAGCAGCCAGGGACAGGGGCGTTCTCTCCACTTT; CDR3: CASSQGQGRSLHF
V: TRBV5-1; D: TRBD2; J: TRBJ2-1; size: NA; DNA: TGCGCCAGCAGCTTGGGACTAGCGGGAGTCTATGAGCAGTTCTTC; CDR3: CASSLGLAGVYEQFF
V: TRBV9; D: TRBD2; J: TRBJ2-1; size: NA; DNA: TGTGCCAGCAGCGTATCTCTAGCGGCTTACAATGAGCAGTTCTTC; CDR3: CASSVSLAAYNEQFF
V: TRBV18; D: NA; J: TRBJ1-2; size: NA; DNA: TGTGCCAGCTCACCAGATAGCACTGTTATTCCCGGTGGCTACACCTTC; CDR3: CASSPDSTVIPGGYTF